This note documents a single T cell receptor beta chain sequence. Antigen: not known. Time point specified: patch test 3, about 24 weeks after DPC sensitization. This sample's treatment: therapeutic diphenylcyclopropenone sensitization with weekly scalp DPC. Separate cDNA molecules received unique molecular identifiers, which the library attached to them. TCRdb recomputed calls from the RACE reads with MiXCR, one row per CDR3 protein. The table lists about 170,000 distinct CDR3 sequences, about 27% of them singletons. These data come from a study of human T cells and chemical hapten exposure. Study-level points and caveats: DPC sensitization produced no change in TCRs with frequency above 1 in 1000.

Unmatched junction bases numbered 5, after V lost 3 bases and J lost 6 bases. CDR1 is SGHTA, CDR2 FQGTGA, per germline. This CDR3 is built from 15 residues. The TCR originated in a woman aged 18-29 years with alopecia areata. Some clones in this sample may be carry-over from other donors' samples. This chain connects TRBV7-3 to TRBJ2-1, with TRBD2 identical over 10 bases. Sequencing used whole blood, obtained in connection with sensitization to the hapten diphenylcyclopropenone (DPC). The CDR3 DNA reads as TGTGCCAGCAGCTTCAGGACTAGCGGACCCAATGAGCAGTTCTTC. As protein: CASSFRTSGPNEQFF.